This T cell receptor beta chain was recorded in a study of identical twins' blood T cells. Points from the study as a whole: Shared environment remains a possible cause of twin similarity.

This clonotype was seen only a few times. Its target is not known. MiXCR, run by TCRdb on the 5' RACE reads, gives a single entry per CDR3 protein. This table has about 370,000 distinct CDR3 sequences, under 30% appearing once. This sequence originates from a woman aged 18 to 49 in good health. The sample comprised PBMCs.

The CDR3 DNA reads TGTGCCAGCAGCCATCTACCAGGTACGCAGTATTTT. As protein: CASSHLPGTQYF. This chain uses TRBV3-1 with TRBJ2-3; unclear D gene. Germline lookup yields CDR1 LGHDT and CDR2 YNNKEL (reference sequence). V shed 3 bases and J shed 8 bases, with 9 bases lying between them. This CDR3 contains 12 residues.